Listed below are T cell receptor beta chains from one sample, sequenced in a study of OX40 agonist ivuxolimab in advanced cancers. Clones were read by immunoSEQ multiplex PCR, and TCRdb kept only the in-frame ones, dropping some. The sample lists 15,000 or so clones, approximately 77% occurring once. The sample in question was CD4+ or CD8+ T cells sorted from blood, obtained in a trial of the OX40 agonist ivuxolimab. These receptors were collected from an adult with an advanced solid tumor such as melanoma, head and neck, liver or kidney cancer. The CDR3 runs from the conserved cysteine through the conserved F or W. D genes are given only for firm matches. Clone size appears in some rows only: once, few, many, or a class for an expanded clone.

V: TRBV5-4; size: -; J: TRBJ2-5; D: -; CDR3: CASSSGRQETQYF; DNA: TGTGCCAGCAGCTCTGGACGGCAAGAGACCCAGTACTTC
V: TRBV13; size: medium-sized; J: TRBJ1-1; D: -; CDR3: CASSLNHEAFF; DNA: TGTGCCAGCAGCTTAAATCATGAAGCTTTCTTT
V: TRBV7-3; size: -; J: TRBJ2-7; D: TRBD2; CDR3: CASSFPSGRAGEQYF; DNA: TGTGCCAGCAGCTTTCCTAGCGGGAGGGCCGGGGAGCAGTACTTC
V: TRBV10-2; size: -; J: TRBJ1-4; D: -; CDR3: CASTQSAGTNEKLFF; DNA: TGCGCCAGCACGCAAAGTGCAGGGACGAATGAAAAACTGTTTTTT
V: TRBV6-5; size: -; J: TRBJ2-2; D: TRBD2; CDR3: CASSYLAGGHTGELFF; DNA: TGTGCCAGCAGTTATCTAGCGGGGGGCCACACCGGGGAGCTGTTTTTT
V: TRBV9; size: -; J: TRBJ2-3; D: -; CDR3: CASSVGGSTDTQYF; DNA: TGTGCCAGCAGCGTAGGTGGGAGCACAGATACGCAGTATTTT
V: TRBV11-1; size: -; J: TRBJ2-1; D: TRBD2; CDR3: CASSLGGTSGNNEQFF; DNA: TGTGCCAGCAGCTTAGGTGGGACTAGCGGCAACAATGAGCAGTTCTTC
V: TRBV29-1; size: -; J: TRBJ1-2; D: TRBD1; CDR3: CSVLDRDDYGYTF; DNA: TGCAGCGTCCTGGACAGGGATGACTATGGCTACACCTTC
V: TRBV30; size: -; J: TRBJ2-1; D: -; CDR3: CAWSPGLARDEQFF; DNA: TGTGCCTGGAGTCCGGGCTTAGCGAGGGATGAGCAGTTCTTC
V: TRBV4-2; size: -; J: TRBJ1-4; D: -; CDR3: CASSPPFAKEKLFF; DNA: TGTGCCAGCAGCCCCCCCTTCGCGAAGGAAAAACTGTTTTTT
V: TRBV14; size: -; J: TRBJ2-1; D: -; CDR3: CASSQEREGLNEQFF; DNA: TGTGCCAGCAGCCAAGAGAGGGAAGGGCTAAATGAGCAGTTCTTC
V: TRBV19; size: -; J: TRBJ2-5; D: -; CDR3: CASSIRGDQETQYF; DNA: TGTGCCAGTAGTATCAGGGGGGACCAAGAGACCCAGTACTTC
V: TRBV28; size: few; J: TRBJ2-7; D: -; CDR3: CASSLLQSTYEQYF; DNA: TGTGCCAGCAGTTTGTTACAGTCAACCTACGAGCAGTACTTC
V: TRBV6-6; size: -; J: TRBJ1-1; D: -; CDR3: CASSETQGTTEAFF; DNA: TGTGCCAGCAGTGAGACGCAGGGGACCACTGAAGCTTTCTTT
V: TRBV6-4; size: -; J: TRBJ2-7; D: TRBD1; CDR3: CASSDRQRTGNEQYF; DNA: TGTGCCAGCAGTGACCGCCAAAGGACAGGGAACGAGCAGTACTTC
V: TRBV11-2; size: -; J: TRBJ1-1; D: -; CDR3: CASSFEVYTEAFF; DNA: TGTGCCAGCAGCTTTGAGGTGTACACTGAAGCTTTCTTT
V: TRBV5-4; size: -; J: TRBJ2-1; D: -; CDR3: CASSYGVNEQFF; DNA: TGTGCCAGCAGCTATGGGGTCAATGAGCAGTTCTTC
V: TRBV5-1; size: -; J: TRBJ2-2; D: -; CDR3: CASSLGGPADTGELFF; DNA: TGCGCCAGCAGCTTGGGAGGGCCTGCGGACACCGGGGAGCTGTTTTTT
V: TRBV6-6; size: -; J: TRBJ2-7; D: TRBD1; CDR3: CASQGGGQGAYEQYF; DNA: TGTGCCAGCCAAGGAGGGGGACAGGGGGCCTACGAGCAGTACTTC
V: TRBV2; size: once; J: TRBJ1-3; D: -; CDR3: CASSRSDRNPGNTIYF; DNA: TGTGCCAGCAGCAGATCGGACAGAAATCCTGGAAACACCATATATTTT
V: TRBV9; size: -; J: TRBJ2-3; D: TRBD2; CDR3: CASSVPGTSGGLTDTQYF; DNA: TGTGCCAGCAGCGTACCAGGGACTAGCGGGGGACTCACAGATACGCAGTATTTT
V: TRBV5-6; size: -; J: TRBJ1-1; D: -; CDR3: CASSLLQTNTEAFF; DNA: TGTGCCAGCAGCTTGCTACAGACGAACACTGAAGCTTTCTTT
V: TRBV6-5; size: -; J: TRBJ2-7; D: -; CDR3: CASMGGRGPPGQYF; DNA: TGTGCCAGCATGGGGGGCCGGGGCCCCCCTGGGCAGTACTTC
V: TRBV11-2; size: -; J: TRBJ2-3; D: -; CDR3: CASSLGGGDTDTQYF; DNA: TGTGCCAGCAGCTTAGGCGGCGGGGACACAGATACGCAGTATTTT
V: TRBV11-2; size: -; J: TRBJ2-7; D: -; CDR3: CASRDTVEQYF; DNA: TGTGCCAGCAGGGATACAGTGGAGCAGTACTTC
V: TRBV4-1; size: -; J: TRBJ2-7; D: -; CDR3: CASSLQTSSYGQYF; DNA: TGCGCCAGCAGCCTCCAGACGAGCTCCTACGGGCAGTACTTC
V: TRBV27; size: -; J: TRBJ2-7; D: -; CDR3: CASSPGGDYEQYF; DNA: TGTGCCAGCAGTCCCGGGGGAGACTACGAGCAGTACTTC
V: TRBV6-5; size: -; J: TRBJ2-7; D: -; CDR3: CASSYSDGSYEQYF; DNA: TGTGCCAGCAGTTACTCGGACGGCTCCTACGAGCAGTACTTC
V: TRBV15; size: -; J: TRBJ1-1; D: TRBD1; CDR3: CATSRDQGEGNGAFF; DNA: TGTGCCACCAGCAGAGATCAGGGGGAGGGTAATGGGGCTTTCTTT
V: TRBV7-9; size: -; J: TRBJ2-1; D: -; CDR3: CASSLPLNEQFF; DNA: TGTGCCAGCAGCTTACCCCTAAATGAGCAGTTCTTC
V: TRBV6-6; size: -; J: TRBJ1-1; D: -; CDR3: CASKHSINTEAFF; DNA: TGTGCCAGCAAACACAGTATCAACACTGAAGCTTTCTTT